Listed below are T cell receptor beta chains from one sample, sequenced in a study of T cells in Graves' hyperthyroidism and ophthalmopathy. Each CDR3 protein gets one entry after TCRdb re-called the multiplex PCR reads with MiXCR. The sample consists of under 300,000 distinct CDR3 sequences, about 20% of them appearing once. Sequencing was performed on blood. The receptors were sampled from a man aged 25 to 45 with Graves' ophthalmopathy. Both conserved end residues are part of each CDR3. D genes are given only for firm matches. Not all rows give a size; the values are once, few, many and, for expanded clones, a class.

CDR3aa: CSATIAGSYEQYF
CDR3nt: TGCAGTGCTACAATAGCGGGAAGCTACGAGCAGTACTTC
v_gene: TRBV20-1
d_gene: TRBD2
abundance: few
j_gene: TRBJ2-7

CDR3aa: CASSLVGAGSNQPQHF
CDR3nt: TGTGCCAGCAGCTTAGTAGGGGCGGGAAGCAATCAGCCCCAGCATTTT
v_gene: TRBV7-2
d_gene: .
abundance: many
j_gene: TRBJ1-5

CDR3aa: CASSLNLGRSSYEQYF
CDR3nt: TGTGCCAGCAGTTTAAACTTAGGCAGGTCCTCCTACGAGCAGTACTTC
v_gene: TRBV27
d_gene: .
abundance: .
j_gene: TRBJ2-7

CDR3aa: CASSPGLAGAQETQYF
CDR3nt: TGTGCCAGCAGTCCCGGACTAGCGGGAGCCCAAGAGACCCAGTACTTC
v_gene: TRBV12-3/TRBV12-4
d_gene: TRBD2
abundance: many
j_gene: TRBJ2-5

CDR3aa: CAIRTVAGGNTGELFF
CDR3nt: TGTGCCATCAGAACAGTAGCGGGAGGGAACACCGGGGAGCTGTTTTTT
v_gene: TRBV10-3
d_gene: TRBD2
abundance: .
j_gene: TRBJ2-2

CDR3aa: CASSLFLGTSNTEAFF
CDR3nt: TGTGCCAGCAGCTTATTCTTGGGGACTTCTAACACTGAAGCTTTCTTT
v_gene: TRBV13
d_gene: .
abundance: many
j_gene: TRBJ1-1

CDR3aa: CATQKLTTDTQYF
CDR3nt: TGTGCCACCCAAAAACTAACCACAGATACGCAGTATTTT
v_gene: TRBV27
d_gene: .
abundance: .
j_gene: TRBJ2-3

CDR3aa: CASSSSSRKTVGNEKLFF
CDR3nt: TGTGCCAGTAGTAGCTCCTCTCGAAAGACCGTAGGTAATGAAAAACTGTTTTTT
v_gene: TRBV19
d_gene: .
abundance: .
j_gene: TRBJ1-4

CDR3aa: CASIPSGRQSGELFF
CDR3nt: TGTGCCAGCATCCCTAGCGGGAGGCAATCCGGGGAGCTGTTTTTT
v_gene: TRBV12-3/TRBV12-4
d_gene: TRBD2
abundance: .
j_gene: TRBJ2-2

CDR3aa: CATSRGTSGSRDEQFF
CDR3nt: TGTGCCACCAGCAGAGGGACTAGCGGGAGTAGGGATGAGCAGTTCTTC
v_gene: TRBV15
d_gene: TRBD2
abundance: .
j_gene: TRBJ2-1

CDR3aa: CASSSYRVGTGELFF
CDR3nt: TGTGCCAGCAGTTCGTACAGGGTGGGGACCGGGGAGCTGTTTTTT
v_gene: TRBV12-3/TRBV12-4
d_gene: .
abundance: few
j_gene: TRBJ2-2

CDR3aa: CAISDGRRNTEAFF
CDR3nt: TGTGCCATCAGTGACGGGAGAAGGAACACTGAAGCTTTCTTT
v_gene: TRBV10-3
d_gene: .
abundance: .
j_gene: TRBJ1-1

CDR3aa: CATSDGTAIVEQYF
CDR3nt: TGTGCCACCAGTGATGGGACGGCTATAGTCGAGCAGTACTTC
v_gene: TRBV24-1
d_gene: .
abundance: .
j_gene: TRBJ2-7

CDR3aa: CASSYHRGQGDTQYF
CDR3nt: TGTGCCAGCAGCTATCACAGGGGGCAAGGAGATACGCAGTATTTT
v_gene: TRBV7-9
d_gene: TRBD1
abundance: .
j_gene: TRBJ2-3

CDR3aa: CASSQDGAGRRAQYF
CDR3nt: TGTGCCAGCAGCCAAGATGGTGCGGGCCGGAGGGCCCAGTACTTC
v_gene: TRBV3-1
d_gene: .
abundance: few
j_gene: TRBJ2-5

CDR3aa: CASSPLNKETQYF
CDR3nt: TGTGCCAGCAGTCCCCTAAACAAAGAGACCCAGTACTTC
v_gene: TRBV27
d_gene: .
abundance: .
j_gene: TRBJ2-5

CDR3aa: CASDRGKGYGYTF
CDR3nt: TGTGCCAGCGACAGGGGCAAGGGCTATGGCTACACCTTC
v_gene: TRBV7-2
d_gene: TRBD1
abundance: .
j_gene: TRBJ1-2

CDR3aa: CASSFGQATYEQYF
CDR3nt: TGTGCCAGCAGTTTCGGACAGGCGACCTACGAGCAGTACTTC
v_gene: TRBV27
d_gene: TRBD1
abundance: many
j_gene: TRBJ2-7

CDR3aa: CASSLRENTYEQYF
CDR3nt: TGTGCCAGCAGTTTACGGGAAAACACCTACGAGCAGTACTTC
v_gene: TRBV28
d_gene: .
abundance: many
j_gene: TRBJ2-7

CDR3aa: CASLCSPIAGGHNEQFF
CDR3nt: TGTGCCAGCCTATGTTCTCCAATAGCGGGAGGGCACAATGAGCAGTTCTTC
v_gene: TRBV5-8
d_gene: TRBD2
abundance: few
j_gene: TRBJ2-1